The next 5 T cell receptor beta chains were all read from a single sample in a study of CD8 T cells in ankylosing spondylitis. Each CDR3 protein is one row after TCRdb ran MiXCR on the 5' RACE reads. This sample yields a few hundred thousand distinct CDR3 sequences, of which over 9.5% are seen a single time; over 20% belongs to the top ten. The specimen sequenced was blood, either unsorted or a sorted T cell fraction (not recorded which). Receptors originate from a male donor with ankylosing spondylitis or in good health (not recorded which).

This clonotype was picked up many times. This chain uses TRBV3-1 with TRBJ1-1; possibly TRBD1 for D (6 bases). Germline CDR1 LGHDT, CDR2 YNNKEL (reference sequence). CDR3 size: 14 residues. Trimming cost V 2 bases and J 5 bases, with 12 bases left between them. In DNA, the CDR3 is TGTGCCAGCAGCCAAAACAGGGTAGGGACTGAAGCTTTCTTT. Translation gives CASSQNRVGTEAFF.

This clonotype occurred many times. CDR3 protein: CASTYRGTHEQYF. CDR3 DNA: TGTGCCAGCACGTACCGGGGGACCCACGAGCAGTACTTC. The rearrangement uses TRBV5-6 and TRBJ2-7, with D tentatively TRBD2 (6 bases). The length of the CDR3 is 13 residues. V gave up 6 bases and J gave up 5 bases, with 15 bases separating them. CDR1 is SGHDT, CDR2 YYEEEE, per germline.

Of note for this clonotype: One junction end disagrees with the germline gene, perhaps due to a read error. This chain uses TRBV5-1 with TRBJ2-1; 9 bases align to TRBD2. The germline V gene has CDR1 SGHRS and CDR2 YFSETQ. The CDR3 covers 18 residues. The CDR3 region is CASSFYGLAGNSYNKQFF. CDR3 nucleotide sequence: TGCGCCAGCAGCTTTTATGGGCTAGCGGGGAATTCCTACAATAAGCAGTTCTTC.

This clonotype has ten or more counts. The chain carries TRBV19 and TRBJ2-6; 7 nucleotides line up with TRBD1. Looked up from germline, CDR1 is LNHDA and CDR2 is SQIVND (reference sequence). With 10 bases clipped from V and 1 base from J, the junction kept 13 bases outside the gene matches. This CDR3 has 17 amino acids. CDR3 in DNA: TGTGCCACCCAAGACAGGGTGACCTCTTCTGGGGCCAACGTCCTGACTTTC. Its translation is CATQDRVTSSGANVLTF.

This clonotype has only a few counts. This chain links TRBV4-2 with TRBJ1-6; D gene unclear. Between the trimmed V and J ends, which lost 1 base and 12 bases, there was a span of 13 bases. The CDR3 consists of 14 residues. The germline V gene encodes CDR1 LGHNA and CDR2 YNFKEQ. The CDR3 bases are TGTGCCAGCAGCCAAGGAGAAGGGAATGAACCCCTCCACTTT. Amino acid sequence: CASSQGEGNEPLHF.